The rows below give T cell receptor beta chains drawn from one sample of a study of T cells in localized non-small cell lung cancer. The assay was immunoSEQ multiplex PCR, and TCRdb's table has in-frame clones only and misses some. This sample has around 91,000 clones, with approximately 88% found just once. Source: peripheral blood, taken before any cancer treatment. These receptors came from a man between 40 and 69 years old with stage I squamous cell lung carcinoma. CDR3s include the opening cysteine and the closing phenylalanine or tryptophan. Fields, in order: D gene, V gene, clone size, J gene, CDR3 protein, CDR3 DNA. The D gene is left open where the match is weak. The listing skips clone size in some rows; elsewhere it reads once, few, many or a size class.

d_call: TRBD1
v_call: TRBV7-9
clone_size: .
j_call: TRBJ1-4
cdr3_aa: CASSLGQAAKLFF
cdr3_nt: TGTGCCAGCAGCTTGGGACAGGCAGCAAAACTGTTTTTT

d_call: .
v_call: TRBV7-7
clone_size: once
j_call: TRBJ2-1
cdr3_aa: CASSITRSSYNEQFF
cdr3_nt: TGTGCCAGCAGCATCACGCGATCCTCCTACAATGAGCAGTTCTTC

d_call: .
v_call: TRBV7-8
clone_size: .
j_call: TRBJ2-7
cdr3_aa: CASSSLGNEQYF
cdr3_nt: TGTGCCAGCAGCTCCCTAGGGAACGAGCAGTACTTC

d_call: .
v_call: TRBV4-1
clone_size: medium-sized
j_call: TRBJ2-3
cdr3_aa: CASSTNLRGTDTQYF
cdr3_nt: TGCGCCAGCAGCACAAATCTACGGGGCACAGATACGCAGTATTTT

d_call: .
v_call: TRBV19
clone_size: .
j_call: TRBJ2-1
cdr3_aa: CASSDWTAVSYNEQFF
cdr3_nt: TGTGCCAGTAGTGACTGGACTGCGGTCTCCTACAATGAGCAGTTCTTC

d_call: .
v_call: TRBV5-4
clone_size: .
j_call: TRBJ2-3
cdr3_aa: CASSLDLIYGAGGTDTQYF
cdr3_nt: TGTGCCAGCAGCTTGGATTTAATATATGGGGCAGGAGGCACAGATACGCAGTATTTT

d_call: .
v_call: TRBV6-5
clone_size: .
j_call: TRBJ1-3
cdr3_aa: CASTSFGNTIYF
cdr3_nt: TGTGCCAGCACTTCTTTTGGAAACACCATATATTTT

d_call: .
v_call: TRBV5-5
clone_size: .
j_call: TRBJ1-5
cdr3_aa: CASSLEGGPGNQPQHF
cdr3_nt: TGTGCCAGCAGCTTGGAGGGGGGCCCGGGCAATCAGCCCCAGCATTTT

d_call: .
v_call: TRBV14
clone_size: .
j_call: TRBJ1-1
cdr3_aa: CASSRQLENTEAFF
cdr3_nt: TGTGCCAGCAGCCGACAATTGGAGAACACTGAAGCTTTCTTT

d_call: .
v_call: TRBV7-8
clone_size: once
j_call: TRBJ2-1
cdr3_aa: CASSSDSGSGNEQFF
cdr3_nt: TGTGCCAGCAGCTCGGACTCTGGGTCGGGCAATGAGCAGTTCTTC

d_call: .
v_call: TRBV7-9
clone_size: .
j_call: TRBJ1-1
cdr3_aa: CGTESRNTEAFF
cdr3_nt: TGTGGGACAGAGAGCCGGAACACTGAAGCTTTCTTT

d_call: .
v_call: TRBV11-1
clone_size: .
j_call: TRBJ1-1
cdr3_aa: CASRKGTRQAEAFF
cdr3_nt: TGTGCCAGCAGGAAAGGGACAAGACAGGCTGAAGCTTTCTTT

d_call: .
v_call: TRBV6-6
clone_size: .
j_call: TRBJ1-6
cdr3_aa: CASSYQSYNSPLHF
cdr3_nt: TGTGCCAGCAGTTACCAGAGCTATAATTCACCCCTCCACTTT

d_call: .
v_call: TRBV4-1
clone_size: .
j_call: TRBJ2-1
cdr3_aa: CASSQDLDSIAYNEQFF
cdr3_nt: TGCGCCAGCAGCCAAGACCTGGACAGCATAGCCTACAATGAGCAGTTCTTC

d_call: TRBD1
v_call: TRBV4-1
clone_size: .
j_call: TRBJ1-1
cdr3_aa: CASRSLTGEKSARTEAFF
cdr3_nt: TGCGCCAGCAGATCCTTAACAGGGGAAAAGTCGGCGCGCACTGAAGCTTTCTTT

d_call: .
v_call: TRBV6-1
clone_size: .
j_call: TRBJ2-7
cdr3_aa: CASSGVNEQYF
cdr3_nt: TGTGCCAGCAGTGGGGTCAACGAGCAGTACTTC

d_call: .
v_call: TRBV18
clone_size: once
j_call: TRBJ1-3
cdr3_aa: CASSPQGTGNTIYF
cdr3_nt: TGTGCCAGCTCACCTCAGGGGACTGGAAACACCATATATTTT

d_call: TRBD1
v_call: TRBV7-9
clone_size: .
j_call: TRBJ2-2
cdr3_aa: CASSPGGLGFSGELFF
cdr3_nt: TGTGCCAGCAGCCCAGGGGGCTTAGGGTTCTCCGGGGAGCTGTTTTTT

d_call: TRBD1
v_call: TRBV5-1
clone_size: .
j_call: TRBJ1-1
cdr3_aa: CASSSGWTGVVTEAFF
cdr3_nt: TGCGCCAGCAGCTCCGGATGGACAGGGGTAGTCACTGAAGCTTTCTTT

d_call: TRBD2
v_call: TRBV11-2
clone_size: .
j_call: TRBJ2-1
cdr3_aa: CASSFTSGGNNEQFF
cdr3_nt: TGTGCCAGCAGCTTCACTAGCGGGGGAAACAATGAGCAGTTCTTC

d_call: .
v_call: TRBV5-4
clone_size: .
j_call: TRBJ2-1
cdr3_aa: CASSLGPGLLYNEQFF
cdr3_nt: TGTGCCAGCAGCTTGGGACCGGGACTCCTCTACAATGAGCAGTTCTTC

d_call: .
v_call: TRBV6-1
clone_size: once
j_call: TRBJ1-1
cdr3_aa: CASSPPGAGAEAFF
cdr3_nt: TGTGCCAGCAGCCCTCCGGGCGCTGGCGCTGAAGCTTTCTTT

d_call: .
v_call: TRBV15
clone_size: .
j_call: TRBJ2-1
cdr3_aa: CATSTGVYNEQFF
cdr3_nt: TGTGCCACCAGCACGGGGGTTTACAATGAGCAGTTCTTC

d_call: .
v_call: TRBV19
clone_size: .
j_call: TRBJ2-1
cdr3_aa: CASSRGGLGLYNEQFF
cdr3_nt: TGTGCCAGTAGTAGAGGGGGGCTAGGCTTATACAATGAGCAGTTCTTC

d_call: .
v_call: TRBV5-1
clone_size: .
j_call: TRBJ1-2
cdr3_aa: CASSPPDGKLYGYTF
cdr3_nt: TGCGCCAGCAGCCCCCCTGACGGCAAACTCTATGGCTACACCTTC

d_call: .
v_call: TRBV18
clone_size: .
j_call: TRBJ2-2
cdr3_aa: CASSVSGSGELFF
cdr3_nt: TGTGCCAGCTCAGTGTCTGGGTCCGGGGAGCTGTTTTTT

d_call: .
v_call: TRBV6-1
clone_size: .
j_call: TRBJ1-1
cdr3_aa: CASSVRPGYDTEAFF
cdr3_nt: TGTGCCAGCAGTGTCCGCCCGGGGTACGACACTGAAGCTTTCTTT

d_call: .
v_call: TRBV30
clone_size: .
j_call: TRBJ1-1
cdr3_aa: CAWSSARRIEAFF
cdr3_nt: TGTGCCTGGAGTAGCGCAAGGAGGATTGAGGCTTTCTTT